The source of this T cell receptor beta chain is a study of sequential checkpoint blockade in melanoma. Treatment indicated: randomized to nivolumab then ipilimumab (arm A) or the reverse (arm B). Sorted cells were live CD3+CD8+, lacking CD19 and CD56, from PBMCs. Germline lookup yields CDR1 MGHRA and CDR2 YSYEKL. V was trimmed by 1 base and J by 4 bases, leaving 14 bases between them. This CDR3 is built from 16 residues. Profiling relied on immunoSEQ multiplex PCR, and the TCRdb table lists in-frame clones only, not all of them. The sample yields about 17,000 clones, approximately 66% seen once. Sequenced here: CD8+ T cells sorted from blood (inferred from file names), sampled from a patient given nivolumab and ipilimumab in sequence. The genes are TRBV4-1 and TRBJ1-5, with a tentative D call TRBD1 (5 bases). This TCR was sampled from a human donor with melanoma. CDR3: CASSQGQGLGNQPQHF. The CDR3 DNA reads TGCGCCAGCAGCCAAGGCCAGGGCCTGGGGAATCAGCCCCAGCATTTT.